The clone carrying this T cell receptor (beta chain) was counted many times. Antigen specificity is unknown. As for time point: newly diagnosed GD, antithyroid drugs for less than 3 months. PBMC RNA was the source of the TCR library. The record originates from a study of regulatory T cells in long-lasting Graves disease. Study outcomes and limitations: Persistent disease favored TRBV28, TRBJ1-2 and TRBJ2-5.

CDR3 regions were amplified by Arm-PCR using iRepertoire HTBI primers to build TCR beta libraries. TCRdb independently ran MiXCR on the multiplex PCR reads; one entry per CDR3 protein. The sample has over 500,000 distinct CDR3 sequences; roughly 15% are singletons. V dropped 0 bases and J dropped 5 bases, with 11 bases sitting between them. Germline V lookup: CDR1 GTSNPN, CDR2 SVGIG (reference sequence). The length of the CDR3 is 14 residues. These sequences were also reported in another study, on T cells in Graves' hyperthyroidism and ophthalmopathy. As reported in that work: No ophthalmopathy progression within 18 months constituted stable Graves' hyperthyroidism.

This receptor was taken from a woman under 40 with Graves disease. This chain uses TRBV30 with TRBJ2-1; D is ambiguous. Specimen: peripheral blood mononuclear cells (PBMCs), collected at new diagnosis, from a patient treated with antithyroid drugs. The CDR3 region has the DNA TGTGCCTGGAGTGTAAGCCTTACTCACAATGAGCAGTTCTTC. Amino acids: CAWSVSLTHNEQFF.